This paragraph covers one T cell receptor (beta chain) sequence. What it recognizes is unknown. This specimen comes from a study of cytomegalovirus exposure and HLA in healthy donors. Overall study findings and caveats: Most subjects had HLA-A and HLA-B alleles reportedly predicted accurately by TCR beta sequences.

CDR1 is MDHEN and CDR2 is SYDVKM in the germline V gene. CDR3 size: 15 residues. With V trimmed by 6 bases and J by 4 bases, 11 bases remained unmatched. This PCR relied on a set of 60 Vbeta primers and 13 Jbeta primers. Profiled with immunoSEQ multiplex PCR; TCRdb holds only in-frame clones, not every one. This table has about 160,000 clones, around 85% appearing once. The sequence derives from a woman in her 30s in good health and CMV-seronegative. What was sequenced was PBMCs. The gene calls are TRBV28 and TRBJ1-2; 7 bases are shared with TRBD1. CDR3 sequence reads: CASSRQGRDPYGYTF. CDR3 sequence (DNA): TGTGCCAGCAGCCGACAGGGAAGAGACCCCTATGGCTACACCTTC.